These 5 T cell receptor beta chains originate from one sample sequenced in a study of blood T cell repertoires in COVID-19. TCRdb's table, derived via immunoSEQ multiplex PCR, lists solely in-frame clones and lacks some. This table has about 45,000 clones, around 80% appearing once. What was sequenced was peripheral blood. Receptors were obtained from an older man in a cohort sampled during active COVID-19.

In its sample, this clone was seen a few times. The V gene is TRBV6-1, the J gene TRBJ1-2, with 7 bases that match TRBD1. The CDR3 has 15 amino acids. The J segment lost 4 bases and the V segment lost 3 bases, leaving 8 bases of the junction unmatched. The germline V gene has CDR1 MNHNS and CDR2 SASEGT. The CDR3 loop reads CASSEIAGTVYGYTF. The CDR3 DNA reads TGTGCCAGCAGTGAGATTGCCGGGACAGTCTATGGCTACACCTTC.

The V call is TRBV5-1, the J call TRBJ2-5, with 7 bases lining up with TRBD2. Trimming at V came to 7 bases and at J to 5 bases, leaving 5 bases not matched to a gene. The CDR3 sequence is 12 residues long. Germline values: CDR1 SGHRS, CDR2 YFSETQ. DNA for the CDR3: TGCGCCAGCGGGACTACCACTGAGACCCAGTACTTC. It specifies CASGTTTETQYF. The full variable domain, completed using reference TRBV5-1 and TRBJ2-5, is KAGVTQTPRYLIKTRGQQVTLSCSPISGHRSVSWYQQTPGQGLQFLFEYFSETQRNKGNFPGRFSGRQFSNSRSEMNVSTLELGDSALYLCASGTTTETQYFGPGTRLLVL.

The J gene is TRBJ2-3, the V gene TRBV29-1; a possible D gene is TRBD2 (6 bases). The CDR3 spans 13 residues. V dropped 5 bases and J dropped 0 bases, with 9 bases sitting between them. Germline V gives CDR1 SQVTM, CDR2 ANQGSEA. CDR3 nucleotide sequence: TGCAGCGTTTTTGCGGGGAGCACAGATACGCAGTATTTT. It specifies CSVFAGSTDTQYF.

This clone was seen a handful of times. The chain links TRBV27 to TRBJ1-6; D is unclear. Looked up from germline, CDR1 is MNHEY and CDR2 is SMNVEV (reference sequence). Between the trimmed V and J ends, which lost 11 bases and 9 bases, there was a span of 11 bases. The CDR3 sequence is 11 residues long. The CDR3 DNA reads as TGTGCCCGCCCGCGTAGTTCACCCCTCCACTTT. This sequence encodes CARPRSSPLHF.

The chain is built from TRBV7-9 and TRBJ1-1; 11 nucleotides line up with TRBD1. This CDR3 comprises 18 residues. J gave up 0 bases and V 5 bases, and 11 bases lay outside the gene matches. The germline V gene encodes CDR1 SEHNR and CDR2 FQNEAQ (reference sequence). The CDR3 region has the DNA TGTGCCAGCAGCCCAATTGGACAGGGGGCGCTTTTGAACACTGAAGCTTTCTTT. As protein: CASSPIGQGALLNTEAFF.